This paragraph covers one TCR beta chain sequence. Its antigen is not yet known. The input lacks base qualities; no much larger clone sits a single base away. According to the germline V gene, CDR1 reads KGHSH and CDR2 reads LQKENI. V is trimmed back by 3 bases and J by 2 bases, and the junction contains 13 bases that no gene match accounts for. There are 17 amino acids in the CDR3, from cysteine to phenylalanine inclusive. This entry keeps only the CDR3 DNA: 51 bases, framed from base 1. The donors belonged to the validation cohort of approximately 130 subjects, which was separate from the approximately 700-subject first cohort. The data belong to a study of cytomegalovirus exposure and HLA in healthy donors (dated by TCRdb to 2016 to 2017). Looking at the study overall: According to a later analysis, one platform produced both the 110 or so validation repertoires and the roughly 660 repertoires of the first cohort. To predict cytomegalovirus infection status, the study combined high-throughput TCR immunosequencing, statistical association of individual TCRs with disease status, and machine learning. Besides the first cohort of roughly 700 subjects, a separate validation cohort made up of 120 different subjects was used. The study aimed to test whether cataloging public T cell receptors could reveal signatures of past pathogen exposure.

The paper as a whole reports these results and caveats: In vitro tests confirmed that three of the cytomegalovirus-associated TCR beta chains recognize cytomegalovirus antigens. All 130 or so repertoires were used to score co-occurrence in the validation cohort in a later analysis, because that analysis had no HLA typing for the cohort. The classifier was reported to diagnose cytomegalovirus status with high specificity and sensitivity in both the original and validation cohorts. Across donors, most TCR sequences were observed very rarely, whereas some public TCRs were present in many individuals. The authors suggested that the approach could potentially be extended to other disease states and immunological phenotypes. Subsequent analysis determined that TCRs grouped into clusters in the first cohort also showed a tendency toward co-occurrence across the roughly 120 validation repertoires, and approximately 94% of cluster scores exceeded 0. The study gave a list of roughly 150 TCR beta chains associated with cytomegalovirus.

Library creation used the immunoSEQ multiplex PCR assay. As for the original processing: To diagnose cytomegalovirus status from the catalog of TCR beta chain sequences, a statistical classification framework was built. TCRdb obtained this table from immuneACCESS and retained in-frame rearrangements with V and J assigned. These tables miss some clones; where compared with another copy, unresolved V genes account for less than half of the shortfall, and the remainder is unexplained. V, J and clone size are those of that table, while D and trimming were read from the DNA. This sample is represented by roughly 220,000 clones; approximately 90% of them were singletons. About 1% of the sample is held by the ten biggest clonotypes.

This TCR derives from a woman younger than 30 in good health and CMV-seronegative. The chain uses TRBV18 and TRBJ2-7; TRBD2 agrees with 7 junctional bases. The sample consisted of PBMCs. The CDR3 is CASSPQTGRGSTYEQYF. The DNA reads as follows: TGTGCCAGCTCACCTCAGACGGGGAGGGGATCCACCTACGAGCAGTACTTC.